This T cell receptor beta chain comes out of a study of blood T cells in healthy people across ages (dated by TCRdb to between 2015 and 2017). With regard to the full study: In model experiments, template switching captured roughly one uniquely barcoded TCR beta cDNA molecule for every two T cells. Age-related changes in TCR beta repertoire diversity were measured in the study by deep sequencing normalized with unique cDNA molecular identifiers. Donors were grouped into four age groups: young (average approximately 15 years), middle-aged (39), aged (around 60) and long-lived (82). To avoid experimental bias, donors of different ages were randomly spread across the sequencing lanes. Two additional independent replicas of 1 million unique cDNA reads from the same blood draw were analyzed for two donors (one aged 18 to 30 and one aged 80 or older).

Systemically healthy Caucasian individuals from Russia, roughly 40 in total and aged about 6 to 95 years, were included as donors. About 9.6 milliliters of peripheral blood were collected from each donor into EDTA-treated Vacutainer tubes. Ficoll-Paque density-gradient centrifugation was used to isolate PBMCs, with at least 6 million per sample. Total RNA, at least 6 micrograms per sample, was extracted from PBMCs with Trizol reagent. For every donor, flow cytometry on a PBMC aliquot measured the percentage of naive CD45RAhigh/CD27high T cells. As regards this clonotype: This clone's antigen is unknown. Base qualities were left out, and no much larger clone turns up one base away.

Study-level results and caveats: Conclusive comparison of naive and antigen-experienced compartments was prevented by the profiling of bulk unsorted PBMCs. The CMV infection status of donors was not known, potentially confounding age-related changes in expanded clonotypes. The long-lived group showed more naive CD4+ T cells, fewer expanded clones and increased TCR diversity than the aged group, suggesting age selection. Estimates of total diversity based on one million sequenced T cells were considered lower bounds and underestimates. There was a strong correlation between observed TCR beta diversity and the percentage of naive T cells measured by flow cytometry. As age increased, observed TCR beta diversity per million T cells dropped in a roughly linear way, and a significant reduction was already evident by age 40.

Library preparation used 5' RACE. Data came from an Illumina HiSeq 2500. A second PCR of 7 to 11 cycles was run with a J-beta primer mix and a sample-barcoded 5' primer. A template-switch 5' adaptor carrying 12 random nucleotides introduced a unique molecular identifier onto each TCR beta cDNA molecule. At least 3 million CDR3-containing paired-end reads were obtained from each sample. All of the RNA was converted into first-strand cDNA using the Mint cDNA synthesis kit, with a TRBC-specific oligonucleotide serving as the primer. Following uracil-DNA glycosylase treatment, a first 18-cycle PCR with universal primers M1SS and BC2_uni_R was performed on all cDNA. The original methods were these. Each sample was normalized by randomly selecting 1 million high-quality reads, each carrying a distinct molecular identifier. Instead of being binned into consensus sequences, reads with shared molecular identifiers were discarded. MiTCR, set to a Q25 quality threshold and the strictest error-elimination algorithm, was used for CDR3 identification, clonotype clustering and error correction. A nonparametric unseen species model using Euler transformation provided a lower-bound estimate of total TCR beta diversity. TCRdb reanalyzed the raw reads on its own, using fastp at Q25 for trimming and MiXCR for clone calling, and kept in-frame beta chains. Here each entry gathers all rows of one CDR3 protein and keeps the most common genes and DNA. These V and J calls derive from TCRdb rather than the authors' analysis. Across this sample there are roughly 1,700,000 distinct CDR3 sequences, with 28% seen only once. The ten largest account for 7.7% of the sample.

Including cysteine and phenylalanine, the CDR3 has 15 amino acids. Just CDR3 DNA is preserved here, 45 bases in frame from base 1. Trimming leaves V shorter by 6 bases and J shorter by 7 bases, with the junction holding 7 bases beyond the gene matches. Sequences LGHDT (CDR1) and YNNKEL (CDR2) are obtained from the germline V gene (reference sequence). Sequenced: blood. The chain was built from TRBV3-1 and TRBJ2-7, and TRBD2 matches 15 of the central bases. This clonotype was obtained from a woman between 25 and 40 years old in good health. Read as DNA, the sequence is TGTGCCAGCAGTAAGGGACTAGCGGGAGGTCGTGAGCAGTACTTC. Its coded protein is CASSKGLAGGREQYF.